This T cell receptor beta chain emerged from a study of T cell repertoires in cytomegalovirus infection. Findings of the study overall: Pooled public TCR beta family frequency picked out CMV carriers with the relevant HLA.

Germline loops: CDR1 SNHLY, CDR2 FYNNEI. The germline V and J ends were trimmed by 6 bases and 0 bases, with 8 bases remaining between them. CDR3 length: 13 residues. Many counts were recorded for this clonotype. What it binds is not known. TCRdb re-analysed the reads in MiXCR, keeping a single row per CDR3 protein. The sample yields approximately 1,000,000 distinct CDR3 sequences, approximately 32% seen once. Sequencing was performed on cultured CD8+ T cells from PBMCs, taken from culture after CMV antigen stimulation. The TCR comes from a human donor in good health (CMV status not recorded). Some clones in this sample may be carry-over from other donors' samples. The chain uses TRBV2 and TRBJ1-1, with D hard to call. CDR3 coding DNA: TGTGCCAGCAGAAAAACAGTGAACACTGAAGCTTTCTTT. It encodes CASRKTVNTEAFF.